Sequencing of this T cell receptor (beta chain) was carried out in a study of vaccination effects on CD4 cells after COVID-19. The culture ran for around nine days, and then CD4+ T cells were isolated. Two doses of BNT162b2 or mRNA-1273 vaccine were administered to participants. The repertoire was sequenced with immunoSEQ multiplex PCR; TCRdb's copy has only in-frame clones and lacks some. The sample carries 40,000 to 45,000 clones, about 63% recorded once. As for this clone: Its antigen is unknown.

Germline V CDR1 and CDR2: MNHEY, SVGEGT. This CDR3 region has 12 residues. V lost 6 bases and J lost 8, with 12 bases in between. This sequence originates from a human donor who received a COVID-19 vaccine. This material consisted of CD4+ T cells from PBMCs cultured without peptide, taken after COVID-19 vaccination. The chain recombines TRBV6-2 or TRBV6-3 with TRBJ2-3; no clear D gene. CDR3: CASSPGQFTQYF. As DNA, the CDR3 is TGTGCCAGCAGCCCTGGTCAATTTACGCAGTATTTT.